This T cell receptor beta chain was sequenced during a study of blood T cells in healthy people across ages. The second PCR ran about 6 to 12 cycles with a sample-barcoded 5' primer and J-beta primers. Every molecule of cDNA carried a tag from a template-switch adaptor with 12 random nucleotides. Every sample returned 3 million or more CDR3-containing paired-end reads. Each CDR3 protein gets one entry after TCRdb re-called the 5' RACE reads with MiXCR. The sample contains around 1.5 million distinct CDR3 sequences, 30% to 35% of which appear only once. Comments on this clonotype: The antigen remains undetermined.

Whole-study results and caveats: Per million T cells, TCR beta diversity dropped roughly linearly as age increased.

Caucasian, healthy and from Russia, the donors were aged between 6 and 90. Germline assignment: CDR1 DFQATT and CDR2 SNEGSKA (reference sequence). After removal of 2 bases from V and 7 bases from J, the junction contained 4 bases not matched to a gene. The CDR3 contains 12 residues. Sequenced material: blood. The TCR sequence derives from a woman aged 30 to 39 in good health. The chain is built from TRBV20-1 and TRBJ1-1; 7 positions agree with TRBD1. In nucleotides, the CDR3 is TGCAGTGCTAGATCTTCAGGGGGTGAAGCTTTCTTT. Its translation: CSARSSGGEAFF.